This T cell receptor beta chain was captured by sequencing in a study of blood T cells in healthy people across ages. Together with a sample-barcoded 5' primer, a J-beta primer mix was included in a second PCR lasting roughly 6 to 12 cycles. TCRdb recomputed calls from the 5' RACE reads with MiXCR, one row per CDR3 protein. The table has roughly 700,000 distinct CDR3 sequences, 32% seen once. The receptor was isolated from a woman older than 75 in good health. The source material was blood.

CDR3 DNA: TGTGCCAGCAGTGAAGCAGGTAGCGGGCCCACCGGGGAGCTGTTTTTT. This codes for CASSEAGSGPTGELFF. The chain is built from TRBV6-1 and TRBJ2-2; 7 nucleotides match TRBD2. The J segment lost 4 bases and the V segment lost 0 bases, leaving 5 bases of the junction unmatched. Germline lookup yields CDR1 MNHNS and CDR2 SASEGT. This CDR3 contains 16 residues.